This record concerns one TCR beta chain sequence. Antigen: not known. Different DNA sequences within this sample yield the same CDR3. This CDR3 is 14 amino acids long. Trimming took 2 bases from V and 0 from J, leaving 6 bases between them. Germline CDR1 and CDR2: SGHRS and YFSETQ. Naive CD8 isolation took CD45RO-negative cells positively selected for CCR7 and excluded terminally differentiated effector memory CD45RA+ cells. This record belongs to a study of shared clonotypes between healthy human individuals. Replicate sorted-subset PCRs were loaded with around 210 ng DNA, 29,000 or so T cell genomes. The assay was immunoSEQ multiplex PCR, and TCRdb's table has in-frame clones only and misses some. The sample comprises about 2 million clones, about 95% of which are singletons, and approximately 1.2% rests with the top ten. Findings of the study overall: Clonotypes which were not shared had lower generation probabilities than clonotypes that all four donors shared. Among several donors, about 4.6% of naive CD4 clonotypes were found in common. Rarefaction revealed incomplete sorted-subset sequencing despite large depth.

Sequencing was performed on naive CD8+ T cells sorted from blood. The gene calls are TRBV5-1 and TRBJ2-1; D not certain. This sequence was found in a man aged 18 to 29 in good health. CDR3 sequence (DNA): TGCGCCAGCAGCTTCAGTTTCTCCTACAATGAGCAGTTCTTC. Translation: CASSFSFSYNEQFF.